This TCR beta chain appears in the sequencing data of a study of blood T cell repertoires in COVID-19. The wider study: The study drew acute and convalescent COVID-19 samples from the United States, Italy and Spain.

Clones were sequenced by immunoSEQ multiplex PCR, and TCRdb holds only the in-frame ones, with some missing. The table shows about 92,000 clones, with around 93% occurring only once. The germline V and J ends were trimmed by 2 bases and 8 bases, with 6 bases remaining between them. CDR3 length equals 12 residues. CDR1 is PRHDT, CDR2 FYEKMQ, per germline (reference sequence). Input material: peripheral blood. The V and J genes are TRBV13 and TRBJ1-4; perhaps TRBD1 as D (5 bases). The receptor comes from a human donor with active COVID-19. The donor label of this sample is uncertain. The CDR3 protein is CASSLSGEKLFF. CDR3 bases: TGTGCCAGCAGCTTATCAGGGGAAAAACTGTTTTTT.